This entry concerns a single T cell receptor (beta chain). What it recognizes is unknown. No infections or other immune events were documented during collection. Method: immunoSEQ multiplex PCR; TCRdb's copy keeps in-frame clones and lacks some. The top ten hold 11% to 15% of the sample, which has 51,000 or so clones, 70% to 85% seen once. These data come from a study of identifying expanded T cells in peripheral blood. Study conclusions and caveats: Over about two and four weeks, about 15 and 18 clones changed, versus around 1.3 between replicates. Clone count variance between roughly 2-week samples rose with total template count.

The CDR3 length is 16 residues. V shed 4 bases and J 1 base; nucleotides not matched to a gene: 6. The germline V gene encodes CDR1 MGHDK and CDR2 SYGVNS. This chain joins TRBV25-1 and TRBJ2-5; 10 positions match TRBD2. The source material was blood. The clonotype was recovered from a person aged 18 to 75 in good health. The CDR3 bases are TGTGCCAGCAGTGCAATCGGACTAGCGGTCCAAGAGACCCAGTACTTC. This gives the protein CASSAIGLAVQETQYF.